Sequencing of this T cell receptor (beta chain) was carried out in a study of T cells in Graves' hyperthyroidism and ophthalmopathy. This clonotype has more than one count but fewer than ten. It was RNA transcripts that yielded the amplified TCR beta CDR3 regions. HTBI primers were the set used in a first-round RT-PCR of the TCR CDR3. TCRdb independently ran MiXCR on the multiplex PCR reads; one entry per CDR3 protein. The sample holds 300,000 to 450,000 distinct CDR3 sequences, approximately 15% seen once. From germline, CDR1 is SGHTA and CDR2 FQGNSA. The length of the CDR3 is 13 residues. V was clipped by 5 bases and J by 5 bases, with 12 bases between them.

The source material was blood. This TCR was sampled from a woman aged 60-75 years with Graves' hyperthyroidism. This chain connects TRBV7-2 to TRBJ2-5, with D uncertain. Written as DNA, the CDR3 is TGTGCCAGCAGCCATCGCACTATGGAGACCCAGTACTTC. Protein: CASSHRTMETQYF.